This entry lists 7 T cell receptor beta chains sequenced from one sample in a study of blood T cell repertoires in COVID-19. Sequenced by immunoSEQ multiplex PCR; TCRdb stores in-frame clones only, minus some. The repertoire holds 200,000 to 250,000 clones, approximately 82% seen once, with 15% in the top ten. Sequenced material: PBMCs or T cells enriched from blood (not recorded which). The receptors were gathered from a man aged 40-49 years who had recovered from COVID-19.

V gene TRBV5-5 combines with J gene TRBJ2-2; a possible D gene is TRBD2 (7 bases). Germline loops: CDR1 SGHKS, CDR2 YYEKEE (reference sequence). The V end was cut by 1 base, the J end by 0 bases, with 10 bases between. CDR3 size: 16 residues. The CDR3 nucleotides read TGTGCCAGCAGCTTGACGGGGGGCCCGAACACCGGGGAGCTGTTTTTT. It is translated as CASSLTGGPNTGELFF.

The V call is TRBV5-4, the J call TRBJ1-3, with a possible D match to TRBD1 (5 bases). The CDR3 is 15 residues long. Looked up from germline, CDR1 is SGHNT and CDR2 is YYREEE (reference sequence). The ends were cut back, 4 bases at V and 0 bases at J, with 11 bases in the middle. The CDR3 DNA reads TGTGCCAGCAGCCTGGACACCCTCTCTGGAAACACCATATATTTT. Its translation: CASSLDTLSGNTIYF.

In the case of this clone: The sample contains more than one DNA sequence encoding this CDR3. The genes are TRBV5-1 and TRBJ1-1; 7 bases map to TRBD1. V lost 0 bases, J lost 1 base, and 3 bases stayed unmatched. Germline-derived CDR1 and CDR2 are SGHRS and YFSETQ. The CDR3 is made up of 15 amino acids. The CDR3, as DNA: TGCGCCAGCAGCTTGGAGGGGGCCTCGAACACTGAAGCTTTCTTT. Translated: CASSLEGASNTEAFF.

This clone occurred a few times. The chain recombines TRBV5-8 with TRBJ1-1, with D unclear. Trimming stripped 2 bases from V and 6 bases from J, with 17 bases between. The CDR3 runs 15 residues. The germline V gene has CDR1 SGHTS and CDR2 YDEGEE. CDR3: CASSFFLGTRAEAFF. The CDR3 coding sequence is TGTGCCAGCAGCTTTTTTTTGGGTACTCGGGCTGAAGCTTTCTTT.

The V gene is TRBV3-1 (or the pseudogene TRBV3-2), the J gene TRBJ1-2, with 7 bases identical to TRBD1. This CDR3 is built from 16 residues. The V segment lost 3 bases and the J segment 4 bases; nucleotides outside the gene matches: 11. Germline V gene sequence: CDR1 LGHDT, CDR2 YNNKEL (reference sequence). CDR3 loop: CASSQESLRGFYGYTF. In nucleotides, the CDR3 is TGTGCCAGCAGCCAGGAATCACTCAGGGGGTTCTATGGCTACACCTTC.

The gene calls are TRBV7-2 and TRBJ1-1; possibly TRBD1 for D (5 bases). Germline V gene sequence: CDR1 SGHTA, CDR2 FQGNSA. The CDR3 has 13 amino acids. Trimming stripped 7 bases from V and 1 base from J, with 10 bases between. In DNA form, the CDR3 reads TGTGCCAGCAAACCGGGGGGGAACACTGAAGCTTTCTTT. It codes for CASKPGGNTEAFF.

The genes are TRBV30 and TRBJ1-1; D is undetermined. The germline V gene has CDR1 GTSNPN and CDR2 SVGIG (reference sequence). V lost 3 bases and J 1 base, leaving 9 bases between the germline ends. This CDR3 is built from 13 residues. CDR3 loop: CAWSQQENTEAFF. The CDR3 nucleotides are TGTGCCTGGAGCCAACAAGAGAACACTGAAGCTTTCTTT.